The present T cell receptor (beta chain) was sequenced within a study of blood T cell repertoires in COVID-19. About the study: Acute and convalescent COVID-19 specimens originated in the United States, Italy and Spain.

Method: immunoSEQ multiplex PCR; TCRdb's copy keeps in-frame clones and lacks some. The profile shows a few hundred thousand clones, about 80% of them singletons. Germline CDR1 is SGHDN and CDR2 is FVKESK. This CDR3 is built from 15 residues. Trimming pared 4 bases from V and 6 bases from J, leaving 19 bases between. The TCR sequence derives from an elderly man with acute or convalescent COVID-19. The chain uses TRBV14 and TRBJ2-7; maybe TRBD1 (6 bases). The specimen was peripheral blood. CDR3 nucleotide sequence: TGTGCCAGCAGCCCCAAGGTTAGGGGGTTAGGCGAGCAGTACTTC. Translation gives CASSPKVRGLGEQYF.